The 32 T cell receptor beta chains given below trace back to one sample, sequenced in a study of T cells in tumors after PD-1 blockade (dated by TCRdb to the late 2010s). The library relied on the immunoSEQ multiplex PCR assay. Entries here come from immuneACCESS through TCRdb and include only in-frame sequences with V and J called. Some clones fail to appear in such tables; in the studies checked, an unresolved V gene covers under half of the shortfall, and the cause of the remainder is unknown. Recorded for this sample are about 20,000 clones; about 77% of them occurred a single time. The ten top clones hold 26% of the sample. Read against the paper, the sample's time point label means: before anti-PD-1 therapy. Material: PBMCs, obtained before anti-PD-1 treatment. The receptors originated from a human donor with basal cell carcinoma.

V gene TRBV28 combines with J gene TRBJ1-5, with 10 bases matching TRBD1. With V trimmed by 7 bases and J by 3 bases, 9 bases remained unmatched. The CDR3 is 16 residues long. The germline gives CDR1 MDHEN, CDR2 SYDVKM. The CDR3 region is CASIPPGQGDNQPQHF. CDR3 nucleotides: TGTGCCAGCATTCCCCCCGGACAGGGGGACAATCAGCCCCAGCATTTT. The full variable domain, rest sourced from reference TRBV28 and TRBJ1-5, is DVKVTQSSRYLVKRTGEKVFLECVQDMDHENMFWYRQDPGLGLRLIYFSYDVKMKEKGDIPEGYSVSREKKERFSLILESASTNQTSMYLCASIPPGQGDNQPQHFGDGTRLSIL.

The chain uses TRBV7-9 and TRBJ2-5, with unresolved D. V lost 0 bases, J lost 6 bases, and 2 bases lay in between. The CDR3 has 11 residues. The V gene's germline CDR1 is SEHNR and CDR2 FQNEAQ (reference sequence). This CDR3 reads CASSLAKTQYF. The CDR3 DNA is TGTGCCAGCAGCTTAGCGAAGACCCAGTACTTC.

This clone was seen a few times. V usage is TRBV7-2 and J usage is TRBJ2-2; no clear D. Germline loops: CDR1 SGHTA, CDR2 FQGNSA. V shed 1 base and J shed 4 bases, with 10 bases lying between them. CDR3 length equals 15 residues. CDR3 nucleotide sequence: TGTGCCAGCAGCTTAGTCCCCCGTGCCACCGGGGAGCTGTTTTTT. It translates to CASSLVPRATGELFF.

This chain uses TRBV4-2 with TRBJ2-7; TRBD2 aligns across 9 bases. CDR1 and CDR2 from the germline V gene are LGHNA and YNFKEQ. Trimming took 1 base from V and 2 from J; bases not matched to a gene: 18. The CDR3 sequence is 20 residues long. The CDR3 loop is CASSQAGTISGGITAYEQYF. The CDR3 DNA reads TGTGCCAGCAGCCAAGCGGGCACGATCAGCGGGGGGATCACTGCCTACGAGCAGTACTTC.

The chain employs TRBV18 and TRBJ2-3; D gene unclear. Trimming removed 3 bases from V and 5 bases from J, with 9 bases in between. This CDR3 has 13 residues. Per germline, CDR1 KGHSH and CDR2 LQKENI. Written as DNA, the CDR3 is TGTGCCAGCTCACCGACGAAGCGAGATACGCAGTATTTT. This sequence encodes CASSPTKRDTQYF.

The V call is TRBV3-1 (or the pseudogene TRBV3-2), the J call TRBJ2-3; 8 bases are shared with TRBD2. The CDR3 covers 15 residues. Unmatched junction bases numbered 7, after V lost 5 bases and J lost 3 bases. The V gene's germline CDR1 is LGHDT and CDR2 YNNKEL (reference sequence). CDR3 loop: CASSNTGGPTDTQYF. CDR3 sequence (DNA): TGTGCCAGCAGCAACACGGGGGGGCCTACAGATACGCAGTATTTT.

CDR3 protein: CASRTNRGQAHEQYF. The CDR3 region has the DNA TGTGCCAGTAGAACGAACAGGGGGCAGGCCCACGAGCAGTACTTC. This chain links TRBV19 with TRBJ2-7; the match to TRBD1 covers 9 bases. The CDR3 has 15 amino acids. With V trimmed by 6 bases and J by 5 bases, 11 bases remained unmatched. Germline V lookup: CDR1 LNHDA, CDR2 SQIVND (reference sequence).

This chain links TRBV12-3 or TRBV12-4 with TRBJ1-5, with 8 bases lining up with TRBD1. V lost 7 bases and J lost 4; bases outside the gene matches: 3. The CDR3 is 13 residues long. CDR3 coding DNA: TGTGCCAGCACCTGGACAGGGAATCAGCCCCAGCATTTT. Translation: CASTWTGNQPQHF.

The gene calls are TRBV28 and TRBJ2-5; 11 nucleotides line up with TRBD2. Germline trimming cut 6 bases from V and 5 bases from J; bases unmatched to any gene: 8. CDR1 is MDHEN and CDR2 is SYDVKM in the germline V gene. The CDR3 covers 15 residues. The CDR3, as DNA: TGTGCCAGCAGCTCCGGGACTAGCGGCATCGAGACCCAGTACTTC. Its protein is CASSSGTSGIETQYF.

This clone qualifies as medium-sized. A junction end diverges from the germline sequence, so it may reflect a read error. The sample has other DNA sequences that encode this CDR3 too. The CDR3 coding sequence is TGTGCCAGCTGTGATGGGGGGGCGGGGGAGGGGAGCTCCTACAATGAGCAGTTCTTC. Its protein is CASCDGGAGEGSSYNEQFF. The J gene is TRBJ2-1, the V gene TRBV2; possible D gene TRBD2, 7 bases. Germline CDR1 reads SNHLY; CDR2 reads FYNNEI. There are 19 residues in the CDR3.

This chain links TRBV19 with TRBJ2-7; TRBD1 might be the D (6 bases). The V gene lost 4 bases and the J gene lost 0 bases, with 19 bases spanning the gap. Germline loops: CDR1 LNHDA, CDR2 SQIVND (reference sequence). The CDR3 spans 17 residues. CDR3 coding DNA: TGTGCCAGTAGTAGGTCCAGGGGAACAAAGGGCTCCTACGAGCAGTACTTC. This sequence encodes CASSRSRGTKGSYEQYF.

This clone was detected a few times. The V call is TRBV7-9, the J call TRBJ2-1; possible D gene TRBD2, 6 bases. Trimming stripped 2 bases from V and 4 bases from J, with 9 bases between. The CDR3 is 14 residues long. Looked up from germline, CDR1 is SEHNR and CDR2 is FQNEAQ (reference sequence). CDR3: CASSLLLAYNEQFF. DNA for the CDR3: TGTGCCAGCAGCTTATTGCTAGCGTACAATGAGCAGTTCTTC. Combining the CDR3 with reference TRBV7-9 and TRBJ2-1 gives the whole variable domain DTGVSQNPRHKITKRGQNVTFRCDPISEHNRLYWYRQTLGQGPEFLTYFQNEAQLEKSRLLSDRFSAERPKGSFSTLEIQRTEQGDSAMYLCASSLLLAYNEQFFGPGTRLTVL.

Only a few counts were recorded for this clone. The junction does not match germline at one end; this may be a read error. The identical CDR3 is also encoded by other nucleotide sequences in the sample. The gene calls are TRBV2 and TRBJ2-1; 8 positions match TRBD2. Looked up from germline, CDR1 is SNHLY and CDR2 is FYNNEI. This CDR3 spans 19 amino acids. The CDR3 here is CPSCDGGAGEGSSYNEQFF. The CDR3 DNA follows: TGTCCCAGCTGTGACGGGGGGGCGGGGGAGGGGAGCTCCTACAATGAGCAGTTCTTC.

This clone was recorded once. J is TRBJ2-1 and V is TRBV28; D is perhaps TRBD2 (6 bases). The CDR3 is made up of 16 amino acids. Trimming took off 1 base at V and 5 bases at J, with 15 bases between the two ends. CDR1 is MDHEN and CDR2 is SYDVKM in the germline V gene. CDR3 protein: CASSLLTLRGHNEQFF. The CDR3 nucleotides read TGTGCCAGCAGTTTATTGACTTTGCGGGGCCACAATGAGCAGTTCTTC.

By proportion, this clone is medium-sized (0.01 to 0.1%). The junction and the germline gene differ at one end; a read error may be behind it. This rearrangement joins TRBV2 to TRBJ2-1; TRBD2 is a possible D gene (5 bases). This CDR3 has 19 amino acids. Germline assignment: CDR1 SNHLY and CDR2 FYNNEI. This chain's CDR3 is CASCEGWARVGSSYNEQFF. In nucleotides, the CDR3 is TGTGCCAGCTGTGAAGGGTGGGCGCGGGTGGGGAGCTCCTACAATGAGCAGTTCTTC.

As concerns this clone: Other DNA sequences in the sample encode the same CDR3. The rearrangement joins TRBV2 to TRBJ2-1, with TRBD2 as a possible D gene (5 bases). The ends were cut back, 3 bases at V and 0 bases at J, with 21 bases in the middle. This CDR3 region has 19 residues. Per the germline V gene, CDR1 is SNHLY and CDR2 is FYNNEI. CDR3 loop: CASSDGWARVGSSYNEQFF. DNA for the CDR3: TGTGCCAGCAGTGACGGGTGGGCGCGGGTGGGGAGCTCCTACAATGAGCAGTTCTTC.

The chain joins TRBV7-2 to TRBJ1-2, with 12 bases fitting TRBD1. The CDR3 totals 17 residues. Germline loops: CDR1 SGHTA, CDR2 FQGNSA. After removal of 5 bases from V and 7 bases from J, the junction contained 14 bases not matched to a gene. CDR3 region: CASSAWDRGQSPIGYTF. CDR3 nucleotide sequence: TGTGCCAGCAGCGCCTGGGACAGGGGGCAGTCTCCAATTGGCTACACCTTC. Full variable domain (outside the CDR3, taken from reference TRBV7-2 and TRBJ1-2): GAGVSQSPSNKVTEKGKDVELRCDPISGHTALYWYRQSLGQGLEFLIYFQGNSAPDKSGLPSDRFSAERTGGSVSTLTIQRTQQEDSAVYLCASSAWDRGQSPIGYTFGSGTRLTVV.

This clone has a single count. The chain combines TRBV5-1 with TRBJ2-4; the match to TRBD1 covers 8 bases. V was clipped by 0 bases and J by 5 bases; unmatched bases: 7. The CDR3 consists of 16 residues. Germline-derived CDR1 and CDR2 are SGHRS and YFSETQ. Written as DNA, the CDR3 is TGCGCCAGCAGCTTGGGACCGGGACAGGCCCAAAACATTCAGTACTTC. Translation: CASSLGPGQAQNIQYF. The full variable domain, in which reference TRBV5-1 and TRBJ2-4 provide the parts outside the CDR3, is KAGVTQTPRYLIKTRGQQVTLSCSPISGHRSVSWYQQTPGQGLQFLFEYFSETQRNKGNFPGRFSGRQFSNSRSEMNVSTLELGDSALYLCASSLGPGQAQNIQYFGAGTRLSVL.

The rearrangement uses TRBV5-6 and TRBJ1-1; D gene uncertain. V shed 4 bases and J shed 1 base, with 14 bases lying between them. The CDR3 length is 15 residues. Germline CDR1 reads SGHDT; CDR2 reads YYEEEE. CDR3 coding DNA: TGTGCCAGCAGCCTCAGGACGTATCGGAACACTGAAGCTTTCTTT. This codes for CASSLRTYRNTEAFF.

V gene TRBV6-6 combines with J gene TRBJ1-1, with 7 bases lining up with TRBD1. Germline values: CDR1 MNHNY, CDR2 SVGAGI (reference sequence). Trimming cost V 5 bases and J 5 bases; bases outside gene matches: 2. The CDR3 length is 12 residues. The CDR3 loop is CASSRQGTEAFF. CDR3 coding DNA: TGTGCCAGCAGTAGACAGGGTACTGAAGCTTTCTTT.

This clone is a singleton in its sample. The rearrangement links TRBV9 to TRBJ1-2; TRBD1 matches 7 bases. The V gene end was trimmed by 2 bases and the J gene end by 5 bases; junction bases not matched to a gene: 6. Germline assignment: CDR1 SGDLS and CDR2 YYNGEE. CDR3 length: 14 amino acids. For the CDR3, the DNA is TGTGCCAGCAGCGTTGGCAGGGGGAATTATGGCTACACCTTC. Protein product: CASSVGRGNYGYTF. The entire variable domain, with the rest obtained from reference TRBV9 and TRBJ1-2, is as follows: DSGVTQTPKHLITATGQRVTLRCSPRSGDLSVYWYQQSLDQGLQFLIQYYNGEERAKGNILERFSAQQFPDLHSELNLSSLELGDSALYFCASSVGRGNYGYTFGSGTRLTVV.

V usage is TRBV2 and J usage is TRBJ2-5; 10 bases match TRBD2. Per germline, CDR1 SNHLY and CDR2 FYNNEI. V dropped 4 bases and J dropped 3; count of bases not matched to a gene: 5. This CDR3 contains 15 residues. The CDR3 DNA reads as TGTGCCAGCAGTGGCCTAGCGGGGGCTGAAGAGACCCAGTACTTC. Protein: CASSGLAGAEETQYF.

The CDR3 sequence: CASSYGTLNSPLHF. In nucleotides, the CDR3 is TGTGCCAGCAGTTACGGGACTCTAAATTCACCCCTCCACTTT. This chain connects TRBV6-5 to TRBJ1-6, with D possibly being TRBD1 (5 bases). CDR1 and CDR2 (germline): MNHEY, SVGAGI. V lost 2 bases to trimming and J lost 7 bases, with 9 bases between them. CDR3 length equals 14 residues.

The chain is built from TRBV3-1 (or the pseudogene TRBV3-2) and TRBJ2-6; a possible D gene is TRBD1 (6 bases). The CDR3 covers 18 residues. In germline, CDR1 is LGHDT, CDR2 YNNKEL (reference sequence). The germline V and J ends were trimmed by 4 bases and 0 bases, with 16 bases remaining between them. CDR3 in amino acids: CASSLSDGQYSGANVLTF. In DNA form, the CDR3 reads TGTGCCAGCAGCCTTTCAGACGGACAGTACTCTGGGGCCAACGTCCTGACTTTC.

CDR3 sequence reads: CASSPEVQETQYF. CDR3 DNA: TGTGCCAGCAGCCCCGAGGTCCAAGAGACCCAGTACTTC. The chain couples TRBV3-1 (or the pseudogene TRBV3-2) to TRBJ2-5, with D uncertain. The CDR3 extends over 13 amino acids. Germline lookup yields CDR1 LGHDT and CDR2 YNNKEL (reference sequence). V gave up 4 bases and J gave up 1 base, with 7 bases separating them.

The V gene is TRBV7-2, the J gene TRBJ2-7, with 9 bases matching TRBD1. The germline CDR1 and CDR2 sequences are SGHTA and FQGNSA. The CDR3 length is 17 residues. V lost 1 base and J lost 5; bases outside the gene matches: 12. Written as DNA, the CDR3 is TGTGCCAGCAGCTTAGGTACAGGGGGCCTAGGGTTTGACGAGCAGTACTTC. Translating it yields CASSLGTGGLGFDEQYF.

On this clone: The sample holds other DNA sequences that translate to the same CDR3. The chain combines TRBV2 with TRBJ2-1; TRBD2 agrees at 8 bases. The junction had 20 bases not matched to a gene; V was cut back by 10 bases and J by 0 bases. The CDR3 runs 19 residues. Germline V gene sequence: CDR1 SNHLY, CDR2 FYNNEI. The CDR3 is CATCDGGARAGSSYNEQFF. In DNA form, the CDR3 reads TGTGCCACCTGTGACGGGGGGGCGCGGGCGGGGAGCTCCTACAATGAGCAGTTCTTC.

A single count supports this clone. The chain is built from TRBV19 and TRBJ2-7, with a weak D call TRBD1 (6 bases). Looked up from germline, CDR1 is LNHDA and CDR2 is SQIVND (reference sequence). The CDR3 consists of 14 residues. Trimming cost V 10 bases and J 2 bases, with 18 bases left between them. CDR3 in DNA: TGTGCCACCAGGGACACCTCGGAGACCTACGAGCAGTACTTC. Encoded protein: CATRDTSETYEQYF. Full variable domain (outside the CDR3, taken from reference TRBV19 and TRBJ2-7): DGGITQSPKYLFRKEGQNVTLSCEQNLNHDAMYWYRQDPGQGLRLIYYSQIVNDFQKGDIAEGYSVSREKKESFPLTVTSAQKNPTAFYLCATRDTSETYEQYFGPGTRLTVT.

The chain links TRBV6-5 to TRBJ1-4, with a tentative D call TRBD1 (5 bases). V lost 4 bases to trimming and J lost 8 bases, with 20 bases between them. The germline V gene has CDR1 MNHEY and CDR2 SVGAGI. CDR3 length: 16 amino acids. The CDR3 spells CASSLIGQAGSEKLFF. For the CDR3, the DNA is TGTGCCAGCAGTTTAATAGGGCAGGCAGGGAGCGAAAAACTGTTTTTT.

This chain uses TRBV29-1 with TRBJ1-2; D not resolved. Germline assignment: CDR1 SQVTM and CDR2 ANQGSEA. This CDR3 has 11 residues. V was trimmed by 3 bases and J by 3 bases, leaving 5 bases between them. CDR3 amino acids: CSVDQDYGYTF. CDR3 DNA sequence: TGCAGCGTTGATCAGGACTATGGCTACACCTTC.

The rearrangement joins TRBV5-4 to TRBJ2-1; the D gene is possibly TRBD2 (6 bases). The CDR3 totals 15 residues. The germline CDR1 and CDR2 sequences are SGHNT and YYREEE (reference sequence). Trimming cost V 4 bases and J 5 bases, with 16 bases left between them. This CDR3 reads CASSRDGRTDNEQFF. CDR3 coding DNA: TGTGCCAGCAGCCGCGACGGGAGAACAGACAATGAGCAGTTCTTC. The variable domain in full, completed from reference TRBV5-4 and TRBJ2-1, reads ETGVTQSPTHLIKTRGQQVTLRCSSQSGHNTVSWYQQALGQGPQFIFQYYREEENGRGNFPPRFSGLQFPNYSSELNVNALELDDSALYLCASSRDGRTDNEQFFGPGTRLTVL.

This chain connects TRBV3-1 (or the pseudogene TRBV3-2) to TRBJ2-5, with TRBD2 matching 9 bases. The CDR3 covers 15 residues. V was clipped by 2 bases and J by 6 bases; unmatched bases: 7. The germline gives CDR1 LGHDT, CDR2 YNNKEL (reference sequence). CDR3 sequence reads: CASSQSAGGAQTQYF. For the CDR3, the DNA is TGTGCCAGCAGCCAATCAGCGGGGGGCGCCCAGACCCAGTACTTC.